The rows below give T cell receptor beta chains drawn from one sample of a study of Ad26.COV2.S vaccination and SARS-CoV-2 variants. TCRdb's copy holds only in-frame clones and misses some; the assay was immunoSEQ multiplex PCR. The sample lists 300,000 to 400,000 clones, around 87% seen once, with around 3.5% in the top ten. Specimen: peripheral blood, collected in a trial of Ad26.COV2.S vaccine versus placebo. These receptors came from a person aged 18-65 years who received the Ad26.COV2.S COVID-19 vaccine or a placebo. CDR3s include the opening cysteine and the closing phenylalanine or tryptophan. The order of the fields is CDR3 protein, CDR3 DNA, clone size, J gene, V gene, D gene. The D gene is left open where the match is weak. Not every row has a clone size; where given, it reads once, few, many or a size class.

CASSKTDALDRTRGYTF	TGTGCCAGCAGTAAAACCGACGCTCTAGACAGGACTCGGGGCTACACCTTC	-	TRBJ1-2	TRBV9	-
CASSSRQGNYGYTF	TGTGCCAGCAGCTCCCGACAGGGCAACTATGGCTACACCTTC	-	TRBJ1-2	TRBV7-2	TRBD1
CASSFGTGGMNTEAFF	TGTGCCAGCAGCTTTGGGACAGGGGGAATGAACACTGAAGCTTTCTTT	-	TRBJ1-1	TRBV5-6	TRBD1
CASSRKGAYSNQPQHF	TGTGCCAGCAGCCGTAAGGGAGCTTATAGCAATCAGCCCCAGCATTTT	-	TRBJ1-5	TRBV5-6	-
CASSGQGNEQFF	TGTGCCAGCAGCGGACAGGGGAATGAGCAGTTCTTC	-	TRBJ2-1	TRBV2	TRBD1
CASSRRGREFYGYTF	TGTGCCAGCAGCCGCCGAGGTAGGGAGTTCTATGGCTACACCTTC	once	TRBJ1-2	TRBV5-6	-
CASSPGQGVYNEQFF	TGTGCCAGCAGCCCGGGACAGGGGGTCTACAATGAGCAGTTCTTC	-	TRBJ2-1	TRBV7-2	TRBD1
CASSQEGQIYYEQYF	TGTGCCAGCAGCCAAGAAGGCCAGATTTACTACGAGCAGTACTTC	once	TRBJ2-7	TRBV4-2	-
CASSGGTNTDTQYF	TGTGCCAGCAGCGGCGGGACCAACACAGATACGCAGTATTTT	-	TRBJ2-3	TRBV9	-
CASSLVFSNEKLFF	TGTGCCAGCAGCTTAGTTTTCTCTAATGAAAAACTGTTTTTT	-	TRBJ1-4	TRBV7-9	-
CASSKDVGSGGLNTGELFF	TGTGCCAGCAGCAAAGATGTGGGTAGCGGGGGCTTAAACACCGGGGAGCTGTTTTTT	-	TRBJ2-2	TRBV7-6	TRBD2
CASTETRPTTEAFF	TGTGCCAGTACCGAGACACGACCGACCACTGAAGCTTTCTTT	-	TRBJ1-1	TRBV19	-
CASSRPGHTNEKLFF	TGTGCCAGCAGTCGACCGGGACACACTAATGAAAAACTGTTTTTT	-	TRBJ1-4	TRBV6-2/TRBV6-3	-
CASSPTPFWAMNTEAFF	TGTGCCAGCTCACCTACCCCCTTTTGGGCTATGAACACTGAAGCTTTCTTT	-	TRBJ1-1	TRBV18	-
CASTGSRTGEYNEQFF	TGCGCCAGCACAGGGTCGAGGACAGGGGAATACAATGAGCAGTTCTTC	-	TRBJ2-1	TRBV10-1	TRBD1
CASSPGRSTSGNTIYF	TGTGCCAGCTCACCAGGACGGAGCACCTCTGGAAACACCATATATTTT	-	TRBJ1-3	TRBV18	-
CASSSNNSPLHF	TGCGCCAGCAGCTCGAATAATTCACCCCTCCACTTT	-	TRBJ1-6	TRBV5-1	-
CSVASLTDSYEQYF	TGCAGCGTCGCCTCGCTGACGGACTCCTACGAGCAGTACTTC	once	TRBJ2-7	TRBV29-1	-
CASSQAPDRALTEAFF	TGTGCCAGCAGCCAAGCCCCCGATCGGGCCCTCACTGAAGCTTTCTTT	-	TRBJ1-1	TRBV14	-
CASSPAGGTGELFF	TGTGCCAGCAGCCCCGCGGGGGGGACCGGGGAGCTGTTTTTT	-	TRBJ2-2	TRBV5-4	TRBD2
CASSQDLSRGGEKLFF	TGTGCCAGCAGCCAAGATTTGTCCAGGGGTGGCGAAAAACTGTTTTTT	-	TRBJ1-4	TRBV3-1/TRBV3-2	-
CAIRGTSGEPDTQYF	TGTGCCATCAGGGGGACTAGCGGGGAGCCAGATACGCAGTATTTT	-	TRBJ2-3	TRBV10-3	TRBD2
CASSSQLAGYTYEQYF	TGTGCCAGCAGTTCCCAACTAGCGGGGTACACCTACGAGCAGTACTTC	-	TRBJ2-7	TRBV6-2/TRBV6-3	TRBD2
CASSSEIRETQYF	TGTGCCAGCAGCTCAGAGATACGTGAGACCCAGTACTTC	-	TRBJ2-5	TRBV7-3	-
CASSPREGPTEAFF	TGTGCCAGCTCACCACGAGAAGGGCCCACTGAAGCTTTCTTT	-	TRBJ1-1	TRBV18	-
CASSPQAHNNEQFF	TGTGCCAGCAGCCCCCAGGCCCATAACAATGAGCAGTTCTTC	-	TRBJ2-1	TRBV7-2	-
CASSPLGTLNEKLFF	TGTGCCAGCAGTCCCCTCGGGACTCTTAATGAAAAACTGTTTTTT	-	TRBJ1-4	TRBV6-4	-
CASSETSGGPYLQYF	TGTGCCAGCAGCGAAACTAGCGGGGGGCCTTATTTGCAGTACTTC	-	TRBJ2-7	TRBV5-5	TRBD2
CASRAGLAGVTQYF	TGTGCCAGCAGGGCCGGACTAGCGGGGGTAACGCAGTATTTT	few	TRBJ2-3	TRBV3-1/TRBV3-2	TRBD2
CASSSSDTEAFF	TGTGCCAGTAGTTCTTCAGACACTGAAGCTTTCTTT	-	TRBJ1-1	TRBV19	-
CASTRSGVSNEQYF	TGTGCCAGCACCCGTTCTGGGGTGAGCAACGAGCAGTACTTC	-	TRBJ2-7	TRBV11-2	-
CAWSVLRGDGYTF	TGTGCCTGGAGTGTACTTCGGGGGGATGGCTACACCTTC	-	TRBJ1-2	TRBV30	-
CASSLGTADSPLHF	TGTGCCAGCAGCTTAGGGACAGCAGATTCACCCCTCCACTTT	-	TRBJ1-6	TRBV7-6	-
CASSVWDRSNQPQHF	TGTGCCAGCAGCGTCTGGGACAGGAGCAATCAGCCCCAGCATTTT	-	TRBJ1-5	TRBV5-6	TRBD1
CASSGPGPNNEQFF	TGTGCCAGCAGCGGGCCGGGACCCAACAATGAGCAGTTCTTC	-	TRBJ2-1	TRBV7-3	-
CATSRVPGSYGYTF	TGTGCCACCAGCAGAGTTCCAGGATCCTATGGCTACACCTTC	-	TRBJ1-2	TRBV15	-
CASSHPPGGDTQYF	TGTGCCAGCAGCCACCCTCCAGGGGGAGATACGCAGTATTTT	once	TRBJ2-3	TRBV3-1/TRBV3-2	TRBD1
CASSPSVTRRNTEAFF	TGTGCCAGCTCACCCTCAGTAACCCGTCGGAACACTGAAGCTTTCTTT	few	TRBJ1-1	TRBV18	-
CASSEWVAGGGSYNEQFF	TGTGCCAGCAGTGAATGGGTGGCGGGTGGGGGCTCCTACAATGAGCAGTTCTTC	-	TRBJ2-1	TRBV6-1	-
CASSFPGQPQHF	TGTGCCAGCAGCTTCCCCGGCCAGCCCCAGCATTTT	-	TRBJ1-5	TRBV7-6	-
CASSLDPVITEAFF	TGTGCCAGCAGCTTAGATCCGGTTATCACTGAAGCTTTCTTT	-	TRBJ1-1	TRBV11-2	-
CASSLDRGRDEKLFF	TGCGCCAGCAGCCTGGACAGGGGGCGGGATGAAAAACTGTTTTTT	-	TRBJ1-4	TRBV5-1	TRBD1
CASSQEWRGTSTDTQYF	TGTGCCAGCAGCCAAGAGTGGCGGGGGACTAGCACAGATACGCAGTATTTT	-	TRBJ2-3	TRBV14	TRBD2
CASSQRRRGLAGGEQYF	TGCGCCAGCAGCCAAAGGCGTAGGGGACTAGCGGGGGGAGAGCAGTACTTC	-	TRBJ2-7	TRBV5-1	TRBD2
CASSTGPYEQYF	TGTGCCAGCTCGACAGGGCCCTACGAGCAGTACTTC	-	TRBJ2-7	TRBV2	TRBD1